Below, one T cell receptor (beta chain) is given with its context. The antigen this receptor binds is unknown. The sample holds no much larger clone one base away, and base qualities are not on file. The sample comes from a study of cytomegalovirus exposure and HLA in healthy donors (dated by TCRdb to about 2017). Regarding the research as a whole: An earlier analysis of around 600 of the donors reported 250 to 300 Gb of sequence data and 120 million or so unique TCR beta sequences from roughly 180 million T cells. An early release that covered about 600 HLA-typed donors contained approximately 300 gigabases of sequencing data and 85 million to 100 million unique TCR sequences. The study aimed to test whether signatures of past pathogen exposure could be identified by cataloging public T cell receptors. All discovery cohort repertoires had been generated using a single sequencing platform. The T cell repertoires of several hundred subjects were profiled by immunosequencing and related to cytomegalovirus serostatus. Alongside the repertoire data, information on donor age, sex, ethnicity and CMV serostatus was compiled. Across around 400 genotyped donors of the cohort, an average of 235,054 unique TCR beta nucleotide sequences per donor were sequenced, and 15% to 20% of those sequences were non-productive. A later analysis re-examined previously published TCR beta repertoires from just over 650 donors and added high-resolution HLA genotyping to investigate patterns of TCR occurrence. In an earlier analysis of 500 to 650 of the donors, high-throughput TCR beta sequencing was used to judge whether each TCR beta V gene segment behaved as functional or pseudogenic. The study combined high-throughput TCR immunosequencing, statistical association of individual TCRs with disease status, and machine learning to predict cytomegalovirus infection status. In the later analysis, no new phenotypic data were used to find candidate immune exposures; instead, reliance was placed on TCR beta sequences and their occurrence across donors. Besides the first cohort of around 700 subjects, a separate validation cohort made up of 120 different subjects was used. Of the roughly 400 genotyped donors, 70% to 90% were placed in the genetic ancestry cluster associated with self-reported Caucasian donors. HLA typing included class I and class II loci at four-digit resolution. Genome-wide SNP genotypes for about three fifths of the roughly 670 donors were used in a later genetic analysis, which treated that subset as a discovery cohort. Roughly 5 DR-DQ haplotypes were treated as single units for association and clustering because of strong linkage in the cohort. Typing coverage varied by locus: 629-630 donors for A, B, C, DRB1 and DQB1; 522 for DQA1; some 610 for DPA1; 400 to 480 for DPB1. Study-wide findings and limitations: Three of the identified cytomegalovirus-associated TCR beta chains were confirmed in vitro to be specific for cytomegalovirus antigens. At a false discovery rate of 0.05, a later analysis linked around 17,000 TCR beta sequences to specific HLA alleles. About 17 rarely observed V segments, including chromosome 9 orphons, were excluded from the earlier analysis of about 600 of the donors because counts were too low. It was suggested by the authors that the approach could potentially be generalized to other disease states and immunological phenotypes. In a later analysis, several top co-occurrence clusters were reported to appear linked to parvovirus B19, influenza, CMV and Epstein-Barr virus. The study gave a list of over 150 TCR beta chains associated with cytomegalovirus. Only TCR beta chains were sequenced in this cohort, and the absence of alpha or paired-chain data limited detectable features. The classifier was reported to diagnose cytomegalovirus status with high specificity and sensitivity in both the original cohort and the validation cohort. Correlated functional status among segregating V segments might reflect linkage disequilibrium, but an unknown experimental factor could not be ruled out. In a later analysis, TCR association rates were found to vary across HLA loci, with the most associated TCRs seen for DRB1 alleles and the fewest for HLA-C alleles. According to a later genetic analysis, donors in an Asian-associated ancestry cluster had fewer N-insertions in productive TCRs than the approximately 670-donor mean. An association between a missense DCLRE1C variant and V-gene and J-gene trimming of TCR beta chains was found in a later genetic analysis and replicated in an independent cohort. A further reported finding was that TCR beta sequences accurately predicted the HLA-A and HLA-B alleles for most subjects in the first cohort. A cluster of highly shared sequence variants was judged likely to represent a technical artifact of the sequencing pipeline. Most CMV-associated TCR beta chains appeared to be HLA-restricted in a later analysis, and the HLA associations seemed to be driven largely by CMV exposure. Broadly in line with IMGT annotations, most TCR beta V segments showed up in productive rearrangements about 87% or about 30% of the time in an earlier analysis of some 590 of the donors. Presence/absence analyses assumed roughly uniform sequencing depth across donors, an assumption that may not hold. Compared with equally common non-associated chains, HLA-associated TCR beta chains in a later analysis were more clonally expanded and had lower generation probabilities. Most TCR sequences were observed very rarely across donors, whereas some public TCRs were present in many individuals. Because HLA typing was missing for some donors at each locus, association tests included only the typed subset. Some IMGT-functional V segments, including TRBV6-2 and TRBV6-3, could not be told apart with the 87-base-pair reads, so those segments were excluded. Strong co-occurrence of HLA alleles, especially DR and DQ, made assigning TCR associations to individual alleles difficult. Immune exposure information for the cohort was limited to CMV serostatus.

Trimming at the junction amounts to 4 bases on V and 7 bases on J, and the germline ends lie 8 bases apart. From the germline V gene, CDR1 is SGHTA and CDR2 is FQGTGA. Its CDR3 holds 12 amino acids, cysteine through phenylalanine. The CDR3 DNA has 36 bases and is translated from base 1. The cohort was made up of about 670 healthy bone marrow donors. At the time of sampling, all cohort members were nominally healthy, though unrecorded immune exposures were likely present. The donor was CMV seropositive and belonged to the group of 250 to 300 seropositive cohort members. Each donor provided a peripheral blood sample, and peripheral blood mononuclear cells were used for TCR beta sequencing. The Qiagen DNeasy Blood Extraction Kit was used to extract genomic DNA from the blood cell samples. The library was prepared using the immunoSEQ multiplex PCR assay. The multiplex PCR relied on a mix of 60 forward primers for TCR Vbeta segments and 13 reverse primers for TCR Jbeta segments. The CDR3 region of rearranged TCR beta genes was amplified from genomic DNA with a multiplex PCR assay. The Illumina HiSeq System was used to sequence the amplified TCR beta libraries as 87-base-pair reads. The paper's processing steps were these. In a later analysis, about 80 million unique TCR beta chains were counted across the 500 to 850 repertoires, and roughly 11 million of these chains were shared by at least two donors. To remove PCR and sequencing errors, raw reads were error-corrected and collapsed into unique sequences using a nearest-neighbor algorithm that merged closely related sequences. Alignment of CDR3 sequences to IMGT reference sequences was used to assign V, D and J gene segments. For a sequence to be retained, a match of at least six nucleotides to both a V gene segment and a J gene segment was required. A rearrangement was called productive if the CDR3 had no stop codons and remained in frame with V and J, and every other rearrangement was called non-productive. Following IMGT convention, CDR3 was defined as the stretch from the second conserved V-encoded cysteine to the conserved J-encoded phenylalanine. Sequences without an unambiguous match to a single V gene segment were excluded from the earlier analysis of over 500 of the donors. In an earlier analysis of a few hundred of the donors, V segments were called functional above 56.7% productive rearrangements and were called segregating when the between-donor standard deviation exceeded 5%. A statistical classification framework was built for diagnosing cytomegalovirus status from the catalog of TCR beta chain sequences. V and J gene assignment, in a later analysis, came from comparing TCR nucleotide sequences with IMGT/GENE-DB human TR gene sequences. In a later analysis, CDR3 sequences and most-parsimonious VDJ recombination scenarios were assigned using the TCRdist pipeline. In a later analysis, each TCR beta chain was defined by its CDR3 amino acid sequence together with its V-gene family, and reads lacking a unique V-gene family were excluded. To address suspected cross-contamination and a sequencing artifact, a later analysis removed around 600 highly shared, low-generation-probability nucleotide sequences. In a later analysis, a clonal expansion index for each public chain was calculated from normalized within-repertoire ranks of inferred template counts. In a later analysis, generation probabilities were computed using a VDJ recombination model fitted to out-of-frame rearrangements, and the results were checked against IGoR. Hypergeometric tests were used in a later analysis to score TCR-TCR, TCR-HLA and TCR-CMV co-occurrence, with a repertoire-size bias correction applied to the TCR pairs. In a later analysis, false discovery rates were estimated by permuting HLA or CMV assignments 20 times. In a later analysis, co-occurring TCRs were grouped using DBSCAN, with TCRdist sequence similarity added in when clustering inside HLA-allele-positive subsets. Repertoires with fewer than 30,000 or more than 120,000 public chains, plus five repertoires with anomalous nucleotide sharing, were excluded from co-occurrence clustering. What TCRdb holds here is the immuneACCESS table cut down to in-frame rearrangements. Part of the clones is not present; checked against another copy, under half of the missing clones reflect an unresolved V gene, and the others are unexplained. The V and J calls and the clone size are those of that table, but D and trimming were determined from the DNA. The sample table lists around 160,000 clones, under 85% of them with a count of one. Of the sample, approximately 6.9% is held by the ten largest clones.

The origin of this receptor is a woman aged 40 to 50 in good health and CMV-seropositive. The specimen was PBMCs. The chain uses TRBV7-3 and TRBJ2-1; the D gene is perhaps TRBD1, from 6 matching bases. The CDR3 in this case is CASSSRGNEQFF. The nucleotide sequence is given as TGTGCCAGCAGCTCCAGGGGAAATGAGCAGTTCTTC.